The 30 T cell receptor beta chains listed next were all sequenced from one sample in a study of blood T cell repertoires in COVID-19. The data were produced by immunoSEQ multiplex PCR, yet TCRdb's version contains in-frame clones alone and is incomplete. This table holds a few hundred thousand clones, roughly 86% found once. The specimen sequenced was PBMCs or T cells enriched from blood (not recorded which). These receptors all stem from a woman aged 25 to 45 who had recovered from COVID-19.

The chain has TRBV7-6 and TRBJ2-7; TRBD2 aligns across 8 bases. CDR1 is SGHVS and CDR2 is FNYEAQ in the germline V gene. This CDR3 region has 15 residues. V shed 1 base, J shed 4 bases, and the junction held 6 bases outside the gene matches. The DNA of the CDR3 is TGTGCCAGCAGCTTAGGGCCAGCGGGGGATTACGAGCAGTACTTC. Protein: CASSLGPAGDYEQYF.

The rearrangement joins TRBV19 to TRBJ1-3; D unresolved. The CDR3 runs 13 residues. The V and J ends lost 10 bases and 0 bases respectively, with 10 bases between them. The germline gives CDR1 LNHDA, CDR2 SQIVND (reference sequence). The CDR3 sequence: CATRVLSGNTIYF. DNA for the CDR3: TGTGCCACGCGGGTTCTCTCTGGAAACACCATATATTTT.

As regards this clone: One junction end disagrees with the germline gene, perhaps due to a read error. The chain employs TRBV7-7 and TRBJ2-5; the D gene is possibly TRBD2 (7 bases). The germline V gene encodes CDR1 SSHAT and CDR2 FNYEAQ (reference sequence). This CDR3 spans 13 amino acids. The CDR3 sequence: CASSPGEGETQYF. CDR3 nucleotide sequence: TGTGCTAGCAGCCCAGGGGAGGGAGAGACCCAGTACTTC.

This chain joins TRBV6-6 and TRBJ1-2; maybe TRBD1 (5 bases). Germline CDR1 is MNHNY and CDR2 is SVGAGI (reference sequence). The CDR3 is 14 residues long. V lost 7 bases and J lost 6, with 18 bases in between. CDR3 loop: CASTPSAGRDGYTF. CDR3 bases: TGTGCCAGCACCCCCTCGGCAGGGAGGGATGGCTACACCTTC.

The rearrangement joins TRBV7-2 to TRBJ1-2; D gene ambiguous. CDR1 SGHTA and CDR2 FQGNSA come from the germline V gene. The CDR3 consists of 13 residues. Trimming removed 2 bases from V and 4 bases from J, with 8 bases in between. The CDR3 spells CASSLQETYGYTF. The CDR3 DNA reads TGTGCCAGCAGCTTACAGGAAACCTATGGCTACACCTTC.

CDR3 region: CASSPEGQGLYSGANVLTF. DNA of the CDR3: TGCGCCAGCAGCCCAGAGGGACAGGGTCTGTACTCTGGGGCCAACGTCCTGACTTTC. The rearrangement links TRBV5-1 to TRBJ2-6; 9 nucleotides match TRBD1. Germline trimming cut 4 bases from V and 0 bases from J; bases unmatched to any gene: 11. CDR1 is SGHRS and CDR2 is YFSETQ in the germline V gene. The CDR3 has 19 amino acids.

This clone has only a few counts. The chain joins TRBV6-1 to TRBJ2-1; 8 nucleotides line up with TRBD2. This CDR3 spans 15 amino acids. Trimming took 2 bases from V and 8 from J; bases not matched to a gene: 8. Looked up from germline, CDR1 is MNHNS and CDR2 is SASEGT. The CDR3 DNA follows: TGTGCCAGCAGTGAACGGAGCGGGGGCGTGGATGAGCAGTTCTTC. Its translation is CASSERSGGVDEQFF.

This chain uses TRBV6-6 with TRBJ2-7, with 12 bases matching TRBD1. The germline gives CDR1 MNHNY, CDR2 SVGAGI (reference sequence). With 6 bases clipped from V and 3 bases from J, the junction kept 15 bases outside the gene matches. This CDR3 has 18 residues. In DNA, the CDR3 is TGTGCCAGCAGCCGAACCTCGGGACAGGGGGCTTCCTACTACGAGCAGTACTTC. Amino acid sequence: CASSRTSGQGASYYEQYF.

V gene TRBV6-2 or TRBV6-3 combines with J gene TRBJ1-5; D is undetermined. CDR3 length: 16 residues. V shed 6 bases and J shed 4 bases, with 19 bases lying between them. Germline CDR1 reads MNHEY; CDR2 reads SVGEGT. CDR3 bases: TGTGCCAGCAGCCCCGCCCCGGGAGGCGCTAATCAGCCCCAGCATTTT. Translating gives CASSPAPGGANQPQHF.

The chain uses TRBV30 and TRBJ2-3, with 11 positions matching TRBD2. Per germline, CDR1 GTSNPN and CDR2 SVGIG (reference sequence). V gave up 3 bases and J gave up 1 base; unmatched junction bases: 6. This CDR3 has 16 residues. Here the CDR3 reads CAWRGRGLAGTDTQYF. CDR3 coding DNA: TGTGCCTGGAGGGGGCGGGGACTAGCGGGCACAGATACGCAGTATTTT.

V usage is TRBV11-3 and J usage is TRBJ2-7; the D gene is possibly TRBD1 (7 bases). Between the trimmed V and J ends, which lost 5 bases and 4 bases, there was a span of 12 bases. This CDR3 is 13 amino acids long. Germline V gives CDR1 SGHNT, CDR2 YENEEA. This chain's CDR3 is CASSLQGGYEQYF. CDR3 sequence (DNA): TGTGCCAGCAGCCTCCAGGGGGGTTACGAGCAGTACTTC.

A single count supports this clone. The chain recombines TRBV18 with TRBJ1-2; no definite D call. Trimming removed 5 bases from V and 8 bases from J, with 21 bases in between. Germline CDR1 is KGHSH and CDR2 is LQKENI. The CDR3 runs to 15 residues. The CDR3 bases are TGTGCCAGCTCAACCCGGGAGTCACAGACCGGGGGCTACACCTTC. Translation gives CASSTRESQTGGYTF.

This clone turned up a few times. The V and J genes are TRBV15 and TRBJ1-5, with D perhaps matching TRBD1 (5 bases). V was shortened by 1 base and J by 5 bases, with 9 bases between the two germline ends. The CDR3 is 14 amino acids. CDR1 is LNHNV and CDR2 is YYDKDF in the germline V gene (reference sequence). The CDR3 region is CATSRGGEDQPQHF. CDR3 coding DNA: TGTGCCACCAGCAGAGGAGGGGAGGATCAGCCCCAGCATTTT.

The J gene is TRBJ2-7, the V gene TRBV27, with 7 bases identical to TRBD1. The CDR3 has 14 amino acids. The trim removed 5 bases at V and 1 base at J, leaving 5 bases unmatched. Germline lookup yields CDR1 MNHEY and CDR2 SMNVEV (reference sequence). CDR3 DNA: TGTGCCAGCAGTCCGACAGGGAGTTCCTACGAGCAGTACTTC. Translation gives CASSPTGSSYEQYF.

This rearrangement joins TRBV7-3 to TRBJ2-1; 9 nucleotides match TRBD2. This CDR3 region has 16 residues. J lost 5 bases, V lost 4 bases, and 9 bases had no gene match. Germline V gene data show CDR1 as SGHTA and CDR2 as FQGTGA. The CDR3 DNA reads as TGTGCCAGCAGCTCACCGAGCGGGGGGAGTGACAATGAGCAGTTCTTC. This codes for CASSSPSGGSDNEQFF.

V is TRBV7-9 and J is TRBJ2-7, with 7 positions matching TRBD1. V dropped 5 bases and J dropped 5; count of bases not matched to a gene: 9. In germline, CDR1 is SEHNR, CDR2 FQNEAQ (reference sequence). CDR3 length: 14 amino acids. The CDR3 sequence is CASSAVQGIHEQYF. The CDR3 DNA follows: TGTGCCAGCAGCGCTGTACAGGGGATCCACGAGCAGTACTTC.

The CDR3, as DNA: TGCGCCAGCAGCCAAGATCGAGCGACAGATACGCAGTATTTT. This codes for CASSQDRATDTQYF. The chain carries TRBV4-1 and TRBJ2-3; D uncertain. CDR3 length: 14 residues. From germline, CDR1 is MGHRA and CDR2 YSYEKL. The V gene lost 0 bases and the J gene lost 3 bases, with 7 bases spanning the gap.

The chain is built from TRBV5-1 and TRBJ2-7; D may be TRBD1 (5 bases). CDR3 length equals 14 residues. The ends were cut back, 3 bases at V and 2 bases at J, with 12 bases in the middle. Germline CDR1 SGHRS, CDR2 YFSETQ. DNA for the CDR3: TGCGCCAGCAGCTCAGGGTTCTCAGCCTACGAGCAGTACTTC. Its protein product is CASSSGFSAYEQYF. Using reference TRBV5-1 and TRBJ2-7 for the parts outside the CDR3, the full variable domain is KAGVTQTPRYLIKTRGQQVTLSCSPISGHRSVSWYQQTPGQGLQFLFEYFSETQRNKGNFPGRFSGRQFSNSRSEMNVSTLELGDSALYLCASSSGFSAYEQYFGPGTRLTVT.

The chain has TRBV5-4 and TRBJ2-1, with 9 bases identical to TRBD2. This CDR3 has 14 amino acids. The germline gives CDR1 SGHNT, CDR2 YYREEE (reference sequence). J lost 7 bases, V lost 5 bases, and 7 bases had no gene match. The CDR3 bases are TGTGCCAGCAGGGGCGGGGGGGCAATGAATGAGCAGTTCTTC. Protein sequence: CASRGGGAMNEQFF.

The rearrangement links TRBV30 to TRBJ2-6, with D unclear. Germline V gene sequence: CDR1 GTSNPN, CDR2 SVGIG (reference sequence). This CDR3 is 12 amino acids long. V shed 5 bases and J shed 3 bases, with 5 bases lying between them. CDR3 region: CAWGVGANVLTF. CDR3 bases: TGTGCCTGGGGCGTTGGGGCCAACGTCCTGACTTTC.

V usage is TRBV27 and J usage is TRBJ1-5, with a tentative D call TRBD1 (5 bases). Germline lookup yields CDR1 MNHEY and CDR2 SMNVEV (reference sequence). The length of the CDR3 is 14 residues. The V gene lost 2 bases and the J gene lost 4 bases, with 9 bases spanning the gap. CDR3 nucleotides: TGTGCCAGCAGTTTAGGGCAGGGTAATCAGCCCCAGCATTTT. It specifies CASSLGQGNQPQHF.

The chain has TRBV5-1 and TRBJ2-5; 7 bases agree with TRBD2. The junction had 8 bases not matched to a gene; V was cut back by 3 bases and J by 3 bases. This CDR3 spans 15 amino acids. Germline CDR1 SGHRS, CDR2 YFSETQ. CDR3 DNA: TGCGCCAGCAGCTCGGGAGGTCGCCTAGAAGAGACCCAGTACTTC. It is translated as CASSSGGRLEETQYF.

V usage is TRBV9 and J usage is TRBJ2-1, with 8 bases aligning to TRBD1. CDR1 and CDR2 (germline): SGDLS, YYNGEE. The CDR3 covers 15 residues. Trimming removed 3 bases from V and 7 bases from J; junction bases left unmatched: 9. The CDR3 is CASSEDRAIENEQFF. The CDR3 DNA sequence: TGTGCCAGCAGCGAGGACAGGGCCATCGAAAATGAGCAGTTCTTC.

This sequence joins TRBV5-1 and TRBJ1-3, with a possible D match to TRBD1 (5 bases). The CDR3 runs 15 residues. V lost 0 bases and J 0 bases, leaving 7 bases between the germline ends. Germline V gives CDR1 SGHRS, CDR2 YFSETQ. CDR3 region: CASSLGQTSGNTIYF. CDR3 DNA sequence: TGCGCCAGCAGCTTGGGACAGACCTCTGGAAACACCATATATTTT.

The CDR3 spells CTSSPVEAFF. The CDR3 DNA follows: TGCACCAGCAGCCCGGTAGAAGCTTTCTTT. The gene calls are TRBV1 and TRBJ1-1. TRBV1 is a recognized pseudogene. The length of the CDR3 is 10 residues.

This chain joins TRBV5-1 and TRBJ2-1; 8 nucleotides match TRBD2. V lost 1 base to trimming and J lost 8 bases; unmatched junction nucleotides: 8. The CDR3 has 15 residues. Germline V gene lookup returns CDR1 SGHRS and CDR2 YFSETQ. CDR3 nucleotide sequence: TGCGCCAGCAGCTTGCGAGCGGGAGTATTGGATGAGCAGTTCTTC. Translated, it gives CASSLRAGVLDEQFF.

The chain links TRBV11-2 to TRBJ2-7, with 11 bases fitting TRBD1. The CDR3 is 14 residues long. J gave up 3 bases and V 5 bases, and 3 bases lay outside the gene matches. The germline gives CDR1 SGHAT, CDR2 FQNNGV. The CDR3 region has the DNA TGTGCCAGCAGCCCAGGGACAGGGGGCTACGAGCAGTACTTC. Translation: CASSPGTGGYEQYF.

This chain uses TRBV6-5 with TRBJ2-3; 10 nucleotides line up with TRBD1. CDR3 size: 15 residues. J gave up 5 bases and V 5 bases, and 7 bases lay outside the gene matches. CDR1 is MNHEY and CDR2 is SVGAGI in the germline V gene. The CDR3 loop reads CASSPDRGRLDTQYF. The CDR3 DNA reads TGTGCCAGCAGTCCTGACAGGGGGCGCTTAGATACGCAGTATTTT.

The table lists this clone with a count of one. CDR3 nucleotide sequence: TGTGCCAGCAGGACTCTGAACAGGGCGGGAGATACGCAGTATTTT. It yields the protein CASRTLNRAGDTQYF. The rearrangement links TRBV25-1 to TRBJ2-3; D is perhaps TRBD1 (6 bases). Trimming took 6 bases from V and 5 from J, leaving 18 bases between them. This CDR3 contains 15 residues. Germline CDR1 reads MGHDK; CDR2 reads SYGVNS.

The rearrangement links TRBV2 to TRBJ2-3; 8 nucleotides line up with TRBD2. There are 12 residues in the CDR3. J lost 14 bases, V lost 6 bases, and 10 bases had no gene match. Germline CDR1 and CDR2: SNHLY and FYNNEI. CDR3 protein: CASSYTGGPPYF. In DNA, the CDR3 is TGTGCCAGCAGCTACACGGGAGGGCCACCGTATTTT.